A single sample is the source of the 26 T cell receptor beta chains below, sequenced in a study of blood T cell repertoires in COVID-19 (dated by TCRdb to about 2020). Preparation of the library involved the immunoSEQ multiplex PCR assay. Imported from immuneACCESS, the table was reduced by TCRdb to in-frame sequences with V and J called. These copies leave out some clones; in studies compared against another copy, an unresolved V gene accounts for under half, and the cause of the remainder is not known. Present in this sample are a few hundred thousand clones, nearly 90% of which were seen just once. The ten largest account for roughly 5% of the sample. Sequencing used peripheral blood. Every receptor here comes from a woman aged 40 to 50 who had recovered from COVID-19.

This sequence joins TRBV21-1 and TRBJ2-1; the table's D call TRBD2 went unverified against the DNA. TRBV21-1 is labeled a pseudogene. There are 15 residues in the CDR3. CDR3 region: CASSKVAGEDDEQFF. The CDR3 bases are TGTGCCAGCAGCAAAGTAGCGGGAGAGGACGATGAGCAGTTCTTC.

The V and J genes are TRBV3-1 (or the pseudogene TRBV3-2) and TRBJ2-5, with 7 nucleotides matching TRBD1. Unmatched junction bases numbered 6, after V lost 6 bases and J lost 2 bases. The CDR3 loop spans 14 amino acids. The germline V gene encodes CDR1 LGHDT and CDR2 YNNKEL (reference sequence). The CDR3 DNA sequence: TGTGCCAGCAGTCTTCAGGGGGTTCAAGAGACCCAGTACTTC. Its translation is CASSLQGVQETQYF.

Written as DNA, the CDR3 is TGTGCCAGCGGCCAGGGTCGGGCCGGGGAGCTGTTTTTT. This translates into CASGQGRAGELFF. The V gene is TRBV6-5, the J gene TRBJ2-2; possibly TRBD1 for D (5 bases). This CDR3 has 13 residues. Per germline, CDR1 MNHEY and CDR2 SVGAGI. V lost 8 bases, J lost 6 bases, and 13 bases lay in between.

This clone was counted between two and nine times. The CDR3 DNA follows: TGTGCCAGCAGAAGGACAGGGATCAGCGAGCAGTTCTTC. Amino acids: CASRRTGISEQFF. The genes are TRBV6-5 and TRBJ2-1, with 8 nucleotides matching TRBD1. Germline V gene data show CDR1 as MNHEY and CDR2 as SVGAGI. The CDR3 loop spans 13 amino acids. Trimming removed 6 bases from V and 10 bases from J; junction bases left unmatched: 8.

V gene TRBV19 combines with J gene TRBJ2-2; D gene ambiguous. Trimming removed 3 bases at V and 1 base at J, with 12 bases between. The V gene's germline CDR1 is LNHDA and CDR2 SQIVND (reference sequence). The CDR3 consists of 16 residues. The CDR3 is CASSILLRVNTGELFF. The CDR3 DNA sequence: TGTGCCAGTAGTATTCTTCTACGGGTGAACACCGGGGAGCTGTTTTTT. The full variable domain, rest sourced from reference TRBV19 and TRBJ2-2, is DGGITQSPKYLFRKEGQNVTLSCEQNLNHDAMYWYRQDPGQGLRLIYYSQIVNDFQKGDIAEGYSVSREKKESFPLTVTSAQKNPTAFYLCASSILLRVNTGELFFGEGSRLTVL.

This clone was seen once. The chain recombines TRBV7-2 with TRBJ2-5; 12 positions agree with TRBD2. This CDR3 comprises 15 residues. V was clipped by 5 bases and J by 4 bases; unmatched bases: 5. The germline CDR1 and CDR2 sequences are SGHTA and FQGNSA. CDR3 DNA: TGTGCCAGCAGCGATCCGGGACTAGCGGGAGAGACCCAGTACTTC. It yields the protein CASSDPGLAGETQYF. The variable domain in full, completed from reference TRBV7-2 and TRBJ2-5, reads GAGVSQSPSNKVTEKGKDVELRCDPISGHTALYWYRQSLGQGLEFLIYFQGNSAPDKSGLPSDRFSAERTGGSVSTLTIQRTQQEDSAVYLCASSDPGLAGETQYFGPGTRLLVL.

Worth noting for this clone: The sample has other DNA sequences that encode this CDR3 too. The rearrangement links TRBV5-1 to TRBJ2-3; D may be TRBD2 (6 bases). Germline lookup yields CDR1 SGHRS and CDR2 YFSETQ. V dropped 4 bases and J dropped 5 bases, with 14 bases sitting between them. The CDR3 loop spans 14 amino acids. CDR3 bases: TGCGCCAGCAGCCTGGGGCAGGGAGGAGATACGCAGTATTTT. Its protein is CASSLGQGGDTQYF.

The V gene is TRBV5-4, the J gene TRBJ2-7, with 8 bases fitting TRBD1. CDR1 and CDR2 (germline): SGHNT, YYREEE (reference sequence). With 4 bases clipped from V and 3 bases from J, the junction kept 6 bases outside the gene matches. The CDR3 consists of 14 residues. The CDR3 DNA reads TGTGCCAGCAGCCAGCGGACAGGGAGCTACGAGCAGTACTTC. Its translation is CASSQRTGSYEQYF. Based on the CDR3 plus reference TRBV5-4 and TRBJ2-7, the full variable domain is ETGVTQSPTHLIKTRGQQVTLRCSSQSGHNTVSWYQQALGQGPQFIFQYYREEENGRGNFPPRFSGLQFPNYSSELNVNALELDDSALYLCASSQRTGSYEQYFGPGTRLTVT.

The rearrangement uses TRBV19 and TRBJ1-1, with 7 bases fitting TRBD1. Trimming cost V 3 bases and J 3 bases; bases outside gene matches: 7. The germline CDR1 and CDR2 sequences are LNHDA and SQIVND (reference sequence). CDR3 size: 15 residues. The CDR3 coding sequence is TGTGCCAGTAGTATCGACAGGGCTGAAGACACTGAAGCTTTCTTT. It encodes CASSIDRAEDTEAFF.

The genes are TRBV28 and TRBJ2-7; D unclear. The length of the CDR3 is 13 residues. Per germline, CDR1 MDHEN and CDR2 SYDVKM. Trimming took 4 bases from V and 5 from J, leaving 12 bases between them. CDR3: CASSSSLLNEQYF. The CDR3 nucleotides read TGTGCCAGCAGTTCCTCCCTACTGAACGAGCAGTACTTC.

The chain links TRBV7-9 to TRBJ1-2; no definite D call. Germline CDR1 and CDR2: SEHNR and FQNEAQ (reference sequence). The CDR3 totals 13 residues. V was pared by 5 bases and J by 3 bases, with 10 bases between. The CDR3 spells CASSPGSYYGYTF. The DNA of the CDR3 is TGTGCCAGCAGCCCGGGGTCTTACTATGGCTACACCTTC.

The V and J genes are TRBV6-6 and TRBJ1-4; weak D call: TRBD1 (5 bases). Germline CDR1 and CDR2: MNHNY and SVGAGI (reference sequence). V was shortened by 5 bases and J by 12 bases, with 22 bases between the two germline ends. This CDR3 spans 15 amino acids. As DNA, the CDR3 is TGTGCCAGCAGTCTGGGAGGGTCCCGGGGCGCCGAACTGTTTTTT. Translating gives CASSLGGSRGAELFF.

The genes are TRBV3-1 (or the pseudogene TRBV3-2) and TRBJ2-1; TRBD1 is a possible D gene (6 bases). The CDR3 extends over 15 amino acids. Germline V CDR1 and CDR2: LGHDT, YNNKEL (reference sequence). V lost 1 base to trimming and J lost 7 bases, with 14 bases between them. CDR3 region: CASSQGSHRDNEQFF. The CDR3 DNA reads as TGTGCCAGCAGCCAAGGCTCCCACAGGGATAATGAGCAGTTCTTC.

The CDR3 nucleotides read TGTGCCAGCAGTGAACTTACAGGGATAGGGCAGTACTTC. It translates to CASSELTGIGQYF. This sequence joins TRBV6-1 and TRBJ2-7, with a possible D match to TRBD1 (6 bases). Germline-derived CDR1 and CDR2 are MNHNS and SASEGT. This CDR3 spans 13 amino acids. Trimming removed 2 bases at V and 9 bases at J, with 14 bases between.

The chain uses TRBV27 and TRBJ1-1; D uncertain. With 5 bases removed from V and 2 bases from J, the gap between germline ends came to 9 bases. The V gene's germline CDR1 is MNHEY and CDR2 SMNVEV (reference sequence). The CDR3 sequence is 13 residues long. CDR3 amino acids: CASSTSVNTEAFF. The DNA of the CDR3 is TGTGCCAGCAGTACATCAGTTAACACTGAAGCTTTCTTT.

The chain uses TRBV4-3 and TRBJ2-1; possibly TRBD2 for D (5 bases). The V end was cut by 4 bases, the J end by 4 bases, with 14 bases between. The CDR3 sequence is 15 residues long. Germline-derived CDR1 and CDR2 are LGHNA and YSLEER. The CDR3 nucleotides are TGCGCCAGCAGCCCCGGGATTAGATGGTACAATGAGCAGTTCTTC. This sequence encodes CASSPGIRWYNEQFF.

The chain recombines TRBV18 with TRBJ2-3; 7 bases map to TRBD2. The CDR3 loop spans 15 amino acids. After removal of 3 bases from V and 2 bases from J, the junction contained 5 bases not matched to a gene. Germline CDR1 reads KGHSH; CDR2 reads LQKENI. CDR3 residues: CASSPLAAVTDTQYF. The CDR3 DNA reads TGTGCCAGCTCACCTCTAGCGGCAGTCACAGATACGCAGTATTTT.

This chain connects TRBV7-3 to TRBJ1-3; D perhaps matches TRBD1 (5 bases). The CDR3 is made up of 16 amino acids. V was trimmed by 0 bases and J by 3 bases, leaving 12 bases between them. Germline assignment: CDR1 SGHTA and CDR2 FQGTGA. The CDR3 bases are TGTGCCAGCAGCTTAACGGGGCCGCCGAATGGAAACACCATATATTTT. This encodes CASSLTGPPNGNTIYF.

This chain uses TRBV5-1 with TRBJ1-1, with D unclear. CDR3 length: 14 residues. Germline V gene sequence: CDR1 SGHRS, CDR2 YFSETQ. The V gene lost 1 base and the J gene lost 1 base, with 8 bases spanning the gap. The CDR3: CASSLTITNTEAFF. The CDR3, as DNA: TGCGCCAGCAGCTTGACAATTACGAACACTGAAGCTTTCTTT. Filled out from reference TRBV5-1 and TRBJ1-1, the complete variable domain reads KAGVTQTPRYLIKTRGQQVTLSCSPISGHRSVSWYQQTPGQGLQFLFEYFSETQRNKGNFPGRFSGRQFSNSRSEMNVSTLELGDSALYLCASSLTITNTEAFFGQGTRLTVV.

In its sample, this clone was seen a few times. CDR3 region: CASSSLSSYNEQFF. The CDR3 nucleotides read TGTGCCAGCAGTTCCCTGAGCTCCTACAATGAGCAGTTCTTC. The chain combines TRBV27 with TRBJ2-1; D is unclear. V lost 4 bases and J 0 bases, leaving 7 bases between the germline ends. The germline CDR1 and CDR2 sequences are MNHEY and SMNVEV (reference sequence). This CDR3 has 14 residues.

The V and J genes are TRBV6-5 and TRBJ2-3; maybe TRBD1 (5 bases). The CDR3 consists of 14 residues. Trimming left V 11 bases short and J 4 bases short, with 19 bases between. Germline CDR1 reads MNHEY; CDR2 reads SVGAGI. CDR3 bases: TGTGCCGTCCAGCCGGGTGGGGCTGCAGATACGCAGTATTTT. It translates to CAVQPGGAADTQYF.

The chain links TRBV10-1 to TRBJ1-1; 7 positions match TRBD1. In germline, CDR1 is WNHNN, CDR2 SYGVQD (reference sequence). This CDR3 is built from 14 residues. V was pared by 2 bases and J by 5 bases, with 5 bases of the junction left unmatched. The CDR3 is CASSEDRAGTEAFF. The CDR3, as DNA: TGCGCCAGCAGTGAGGACAGGGCTGGGACTGAAGCTTTCTTT.

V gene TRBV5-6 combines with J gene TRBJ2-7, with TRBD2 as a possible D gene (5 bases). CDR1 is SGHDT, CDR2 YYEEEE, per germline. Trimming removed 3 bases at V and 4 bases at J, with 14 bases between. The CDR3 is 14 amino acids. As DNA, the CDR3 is TGTGCCAGCAGCTCGACTACGCTCCATTACGAGCAGTACTTC. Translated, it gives CASSSTTLHYEQYF.

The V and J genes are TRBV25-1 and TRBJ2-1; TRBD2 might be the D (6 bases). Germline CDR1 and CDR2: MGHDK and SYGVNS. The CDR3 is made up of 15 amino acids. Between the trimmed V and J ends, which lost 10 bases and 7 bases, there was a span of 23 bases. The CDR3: CATSPSGAWGNEQFF. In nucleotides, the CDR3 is TGTGCCACCTCACCATCGGGAGCATGGGGAAATGAGCAGTTCTTC.

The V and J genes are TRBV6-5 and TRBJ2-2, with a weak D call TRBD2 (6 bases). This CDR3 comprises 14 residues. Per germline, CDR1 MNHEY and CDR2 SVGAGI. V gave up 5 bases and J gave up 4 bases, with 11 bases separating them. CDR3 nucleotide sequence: TGTGCCAGCAGTCCTACTAGCCTCACCGGGGAGCTGTTTTTT. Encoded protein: CASSPTSLTGELFF.

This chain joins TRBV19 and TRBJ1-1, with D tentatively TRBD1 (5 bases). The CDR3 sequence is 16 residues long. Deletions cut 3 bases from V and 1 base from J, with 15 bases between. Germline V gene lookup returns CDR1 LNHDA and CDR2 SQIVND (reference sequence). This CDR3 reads CASSIGYRQANTEAFF. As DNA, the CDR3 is TGTGCCAGTAGTATTGGATACAGGCAGGCGAACACTGAAGCTTTCTTT.